These 21 T cell receptor beta chains were all obtained from the same sample, sequenced in a study of shared clonotypes between healthy human individuals. TCRdb's table, derived via immunoSEQ multiplex PCR, lists solely in-frame clones and lacks some. The data show approximately 100,000 clones, with about 70% seen just once and roughly 22% held by the top ten. Material: memory CD8+ T cells sorted from blood. Noted subset: CD45RO+ cells pooled with CCR7-negative TemRA cells. These receptors were taken from a woman aged 25 to 45 in good health.

The chain couples TRBV4-1 to TRBJ2-7; 7 bases are a match to TRBD2. V trimming: 2 bases; J trimming: 3 bases; junction bases outside the gene matches: 13. Germline V gives CDR1 MGHRA, CDR2 YSYEKL. The CDR3 loop spans 17 amino acids. The CDR3 loop reads CASSQPGPRGDFYEQYF. The CDR3 DNA follows: TGCGCCAGCAGCCAACCTGGACCCCGGGGGGATTTCTACGAGCAGTACTTC.

Only a few counts were recorded for this clone. Different DNA sequences within this sample yield the same CDR3. J is TRBJ2-7 and V is TRBV6-5; D is perhaps TRBD2 (6 bases). CDR3 length: 14 residues. Germline V gene sequence: CDR1 MNHEY, CDR2 SVGAGI. The V gene lost 6 bases and the J gene lost 0 bases, with 12 bases spanning the gap. The CDR3 loop is CASSRDFSSYEQYF. CDR3 coding DNA: TGTGCCAGCAGCAGGGACTTTAGCTCCTACGAGCAGTACTTC.

The genes are TRBV25-1 and TRBJ1-1, with D tentatively TRBD1 (6 bases). Germline CDR1 is MGHDK and CDR2 is SYGVNS. Between the trimmed V and J ends, which lost 2 bases and 12 bases, there was a span of 16 bases. The CDR3 consists of 13 residues. CDR3 loop: CASSEGEAGATFF. For the CDR3, the DNA is TGTGCCAGCAGTGAAGGGGAGGCAGGGGCAACTTTCTTT.

V usage is TRBV5-6 and J usage is TRBJ1-1; perhaps TRBD1 as D (5 bases). The CDR3 consists of 14 residues. Germline V lookup: CDR1 SGHDT, CDR2 YYEEEE. The V end lost 6 bases, the J end lost 4 bases, and 16 bases lay between the germline ends. CDR3 residues: CASTPASQGTEAFF. The CDR3 nucleotides are TGTGCCAGCACCCCGGCTTCTCAGGGCACTGAAGCTTTCTTT.

This sequence joins TRBV14 and TRBJ2-3, with 10 nucleotides matching TRBD2. The CDR3 contains 16 residues. The germline V gene encodes CDR1 SGHDN and CDR2 FVKESK. V dropped 1 base and J dropped 5; count of bases not matched to a gene: 6. CDR3: CASSQGAGGPRDTQYF. The CDR3, as DNA: TGTGCCAGCAGCCAAGGAGCGGGAGGGCCGAGAGATACGCAGTATTTT. The complete variable domain, with remaining parts taken from reference TRBV14 and TRBJ2-3, reads EAGVTQFPSHSVIEKGQTVTLRCDPISGHDNLYWYRRVMGKEIKFLLHFVKESKQDESGMPNNRFLAERTGGTYSTLKVQPAELEDSGVYFCASSQGAGGPRDTQYFGPGTRLTVL.

As DNA, the CDR3 is TGCGCCAGCAAAATGTCCGGTAACAACGAGCAGTACTTC. It is translated as CASKMSGNNEQYF. The genes are TRBV10-2 and TRBJ2-7; D not resolved. CDR3 length: 13 residues. Germline loops: CDR1 WSHSY, CDR2 SAAADI. Trimming removed 7 bases from V and 5 bases from J, with 15 bases in between.

A word on this clone: A far larger clone differs by one base, so this is likely a read error. Other DNA sequences from this sample encode an identical CDR3 as well. The chain is built from TRBV15 and TRBJ2-1; tentatively, D is TRBD2 (6 bases). The CDR3 runs to 14 residues. CDR1 and CDR2 from the germline V gene are LNHNV and YYDKDF (reference sequence). V was cut by 0 bases and J by 7 bases, with 10 bases left in between. As DNA, the CDR3 is TGTGCCACCAGCAGAGACAGGGAGGTTAATGAGCAGTTCTTC. As protein: CATSRDREVNEQFF.

This clone was seen just once. This chain connects TRBV7-9 to TRBJ2-5; TRBD2 is a possible D gene (6 bases). Germline CDR1 and CDR2: SEHNR and FQNEAQ (reference sequence). This CDR3 contains 14 residues. V was trimmed by 4 bases and J by 1 base, leaving 10 bases between them. The CDR3 loop is CASSSQGGQETQYF. Here the CDR3 DNA reads TGTGCCAGCAGCTCCCAGGGAGGCCAAGAGACCCAGTACTTC. Combining the CDR3 with reference TRBV7-9 and TRBJ2-5 gives the whole variable domain DTGVSQNPRHKITKRGQNVTFRCDPISEHNRLYWYRQTLGQGPEFLTYFQNEAQLEKSRLLSDRFSAERPKGSFSTLEIQRTEQGDSAMYLCASSSQGGQETQYFGPGTRLLVL.

The chain uses TRBV4-1 and TRBJ2-7, with D hard to call. Germline values: CDR1 MGHRA, CDR2 YSYEKL. The CDR3 covers 15 residues. Trimming removed 0 bases at V and 4 bases at J, with 13 bases between. CDR3 protein: CASSQDSTGIYEQYF. The CDR3 coding sequence is TGCGCCAGCAGCCAAGATTCTACTGGAATATACGAGCAGTACTTC.

This rearrangement joins TRBV5-1 to TRBJ2-7, with D unresolved. The germline V and J ends were trimmed by 0 bases and 4 bases, with 8 bases remaining between them. Germline CDR1 reads SGHRS; CDR2 reads YFSETQ. CDR3 size: 13 residues. CDR3 amino acids: CASSLGSFYEQYF. For the CDR3, the DNA is TGCGCCAGCAGCTTGGGGTCCTTTTACGAGCAGTACTTC.

This clone was seen ten or more times. V and J are TRBV2 and TRBJ2-1; 8 nucleotides match TRBD2. The CDR3 has 17 residues. The ends lost 6 bases at V and 8 bases at J; junction bases unmatched: 18. Germline V gene data show CDR1 as SNHLY and CDR2 as FYNNEI. CDR3 sequence: CASSHDGGTSLSDEQFF. The CDR3 DNA sequence: TGTGCCAGCAGCCATGACGGCGGGACTAGTCTTTCCGATGAGCAGTTCTTC.

The rearrangement joins TRBV19 to TRBJ2-7; 10 bases map to TRBD2. V lost 10 bases, J lost 7 bases, and 13 bases stayed unmatched. In germline, CDR1 is LNHDA, CDR2 SQIVND (reference sequence). This CDR3 contains 14 residues. CDR3 sequence (DNA): TGTGCCACTCAGGCAGTAGCGGGAGGTGGGGAGCAGTACTTC. It translates to CATQAVAGGGEQYF.

The V call is TRBV2, the J call TRBJ2-6; D call uncertain. Germline CDR1 reads SNHLY; CDR2 reads FYNNEI. The CDR3 is 15 residues long. The germline V and J ends were trimmed by 4 bases and 2 bases, with 9 bases remaining between them. This chain's CDR3 is CASSAYEPGANVLTF. CDR3 nucleotide sequence: TGTGCCAGCAGTGCATACGAACCTGGGGCCAACGTCCTGACTTTC.

This clone was detected a few times. The chain joins TRBV6-5 to TRBJ2-3, with 10 bases fitting TRBD2. The CDR3 runs to 15 residues. Per the germline V gene, CDR1 is MNHEY and CDR2 is SVGAGI. The junction had 3 bases not matched to a gene; V was cut back by 2 bases and J by 4 bases. In DNA, the CDR3 is TGTGCCAGCAGTTACGCTAGCGGGAGCGCAGATACGCAGTATTTT. This codes for CASSYASGSADTQYF.

This clone has only a few counts. The chain joins TRBV6-6 to TRBJ2-3; no definite D call. CDR1 and CDR2 (germline): MNHNY, SVGAGI (reference sequence). The V end was cut by 2 bases, the J end by 1 base, with 13 bases between. The CDR3 extends over 16 amino acids. CDR3 in amino acids: CASSYPPRQGTDTQYF. Here the CDR3 DNA reads TGTGCCAGCAGTTACCCACCCCGGCAGGGCACAGATACGCAGTATTTT.

This clone was counted a few times. The chain carries TRBV2 and TRBJ2-7; tentative D call: TRBD2 (6 bases). The CDR3 extends over 14 amino acids. The V and J ends lost 4 bases and 0 bases respectively, with 10 bases between them. Looked up from germline, CDR1 is SNHLY and CDR2 is FYNNEI. Here the CDR3 DNA reads TGTGCCAGCAGTGGAGAGACTAGCTCCTACGAGCAGTACTTC. Its translation is CASSGETSSYEQYF.

This clone was seen repeatedly, ten times or more. This chain uses TRBV7-6 with TRBJ1-4; 8 nucleotides align to TRBD1. Germline loops: CDR1 SGHVS, CDR2 FNYEAQ. CDR3 size: 20 residues. Trimming removed 5 bases from V and 6 bases from J; junction bases left unmatched: 23. Here the CDR3 DNA reads TGTGCCAGCAGCCTCTTTAGTCGGAGGACAGGGACACTCTCAGATGAAAAACTGTTTTTT. It translates to CASSLFSRRTGTLSDEKLFF.

The V and J genes are TRBV2 and TRBJ2-1; 8 nucleotides align to TRBD2. Germline V gives CDR1 SNHLY, CDR2 FYNNEI. This CDR3 comprises 16 residues. V gave up 6 bases and J gave up 1 base; unmatched junction bases: 8. The CDR3 is CASSIGGALSYNEQFF. For the CDR3, the DNA is TGTGCCAGCAGCATCGGGGGGGCCCTATCCTACAATGAGCAGTTCTTC.

This rearrangement joins TRBV13 to TRBJ2-7; 10 nucleotides match TRBD2. Germline V gene sequence: CDR1 PRHDT, CDR2 FYEKMQ (reference sequence). The CDR3 covers 16 residues. The J segment lost 4 bases and the V segment lost 3 bases, leaving 9 bases of the junction unmatched. CDR3 region: CASSLYMGTSEYEQYF. The CDR3 DNA reads as TGTGCCAGCAGCTTGTATATGGGGACTAGCGAGTACGAGCAGTACTTC.

The rearrangement uses TRBV25-1 and TRBJ2-5; 9 bases line up with TRBD1. The J segment lost 11 bases and the V segment lost 9 bases, leaving 13 bases of the junction unmatched. This CDR3 region has 13 residues. Germline V gene sequence: CDR1 MGHDK, CDR2 SYGVNS. The CDR3 DNA reads TGTGCCAGTGCGACAGGGGGGAAGTGGGAGCAGTACTTC. Translating it yields CASATGGKWEQYF.

The chain joins TRBV19 to TRBJ1-4; 7 bases fit TRBD1. The CDR3 is 14 residues long. Germline CDR1 is LNHDA and CDR2 is SQIVND (reference sequence). Losses at the gene ends were 3 bases for V and 3 bases for J; bases not matched to a gene: 1. CDR3 sequence reads: CASSMGQPNEKLFF. DNA for the CDR3: TGTGCCAGTAGTATGGGACAGCCTAATGAAAAACTGTTTTTT. The variable domain in full, with the rest retrieved from reference TRBV19 and TRBJ1-4, is DGGITQSPKYLFRKEGQNVTLSCEQNLNHDAMYWYRQDPGQGLRLIYYSQIVNDFQKGDIAEGYSVSREKKESFPLTVTSAQKNPTAFYLCASSMGQPNEKLFFGSGTQLSVL.